Below, 26 T cell receptor beta chains from the same sample are listed, as sequenced in a study of follicular helper T cells after annual influenza vaccination. Time point of the sample: 2015-2016 season, pre-vaccination. Profiling relied on immunoSEQ multiplex PCR, and the TCRdb table lists in-frame clones only, not all of them. The table shows 8,500 to 10,000 clones, with approximately 90% occurring only once. Sequences were derived from CXCR5+ CD38- circulating T follicular helper cells from blood, sampled on the day of influenza vaccination. Subset defined: circulating Tfh, non-naive CD4+CXCR5+PD-1+ (ICOS+CD38+ or ICOS-CD38-). The receptors stem from an adult who received the influenza vaccine.

The chain has TRBV2 and TRBJ2-7, with D possibly TRBD2 on 7 matching bases. This CDR3 comprises 14 residues. Germline loops: CDR1 SNHLY, CDR2 FYNNEI. The V end was cut by 4 bases, the J end by 4 bases, with 14 bases between. The CDR3 DNA reads TGTGCCAGCAGTGTTGCCGGGGGGCAATACGAGCAGTACTTC. Amino acids: CASSVAGGQYEQYF.

CDR3 region: CSGSYNEKLFF. CDR3 DNA: TGCAGTGGAAGCTATAATGAAAAACTGTTTTTT. This chain links TRBV20-1 with TRBJ1-4; the D is unclear. V was trimmed by 7 bases and J by 4 bases, leaving 7 bases between them. CDR3 length equals 11 residues. Germline V CDR1 and CDR2: DFQATT, SNEGSKA (reference sequence).

The count of this clone is one. This chain links TRBV15 with TRBJ1-5, with unresolved D. The germline V gene has CDR1 LNHNV and CDR2 YYDKDF (reference sequence). V was cut by 6 bases and J by 0 bases, with 6 bases left in between. This CDR3 is 13 amino acids long. The CDR3 nucleotides are TGTGCCACCAGTCTCGATAGCAATCAGCCCCAGCATTTT. Translation: CATSLDSNQPQHF.

This clone has only a few counts. The CDR3 region has the DNA TGTGCCAGCAGCCATGAGGTGGCTTTCTTT. As protein: CASSHEVAFF. The chain couples TRBV7-9 to TRBJ1-1; D is ambiguous. The germline gives CDR1 SEHNR, CDR2 FQNEAQ (reference sequence). CDR3 length: 10 residues. Trimming took off 5 bases at V and 11 bases at J, with 9 bases between the two ends.

This clone was seen a single time. The chain employs TRBV6-5 and TRBJ2-1, with 10 bases that match TRBD1. Germline-derived CDR1 and CDR2 are MNHEY and SVGAGI. V lost 4 bases to trimming and J lost 6 bases; unmatched junction nucleotides: 3. The CDR3 covers 14 residues. In nucleotides, the CDR3 is TGTGCCAGCAGTTTGAGACAGGGGGCCAATGAGCAGTTCTTC. Translation: CASSLRQGANEQFF.

This sequence joins TRBV7-2 and TRBJ2-7, with 14 nucleotides matching TRBD2. The CDR3 extends over 18 amino acids. Germline values: CDR1 SGHTA, CDR2 FQGNSA. The junction had 11 bases not matched to a gene; V was cut back by 5 bases and J by 2 bases. The CDR3 reads CASSPRTSGGIHPYEQYF. CDR3 bases: TGTGCCAGCAGCCCTCGGACTAGCGGGGGGATTCACCCCTACGAGCAGTACTTC. Full variable domain (remainder filled in from reference TRBV7-2 and TRBJ2-7): GAGVSQSPSNKVTEKGKDVELRCDPISGHTALYWYRQSLGQGLEFLIYFQGNSAPDKSGLPSDRFSAERTGGSVSTLTIQRTQQEDSAVYLCASSPRTSGGIHPYEQYFGPGTRLTVT.

The chain links TRBV10-2 to TRBJ1-2; TRBD1 matches 9 bases. The V segment lost 10 bases and the J segment 0 bases; nucleotides outside the gene matches: 9. The CDR3 consists of 15 residues. Germline V CDR1 and CDR2: WSHSY, SAAADI. The CDR3 nucleotides are TGCGCCACTGAGGCCCGGGACAGGGCTAACTATGGCTACACCTTC. It translates to CATEARDRANYGYTF.

The chain carries TRBV4-1 and TRBJ2-3; D not resolved. The V and J ends lost 1 base and 2 bases respectively, with 4 bases between them. CDR1 and CDR2 (germline): MGHRA, YSYEKL. The CDR3 has 13 amino acids. CDR3 residues: CASSQGFTDTQYF. The CDR3 DNA sequence: TGCGCCAGCAGCCAAGGCTTCACAGATACGCAGTATTTT.

CDR3 sequence: CAWRPGISGKVFF. The CDR3 DNA reads TGTGCCTGGAGACCTGGGATCTCAGGGAAGGTTTTCTTT. This chain links TRBV30 with TRBJ1-1; possible D gene TRBD1, 5 bases. The CDR3 covers 13 residues. Germline V gives CDR1 GTSNPN, CDR2 SVGIG (reference sequence). Trimming shortened V by 3 bases and J by 13 bases, and 21 bases separated the two germline ends.

The chain joins TRBV6-6 to TRBJ2-7, with TRBD1 matching 8 bases. The J segment lost 7 bases and the V segment lost 0 bases, leaving 8 bases of the junction unmatched. The CDR3 consists of 15 residues. Germline-derived CDR1 and CDR2 are MNHNY and SVGAGI (reference sequence). The CDR3: CASSYSIAGGGEQYF. The CDR3 DNA is TGTGCCAGCAGTTACTCGATTGCAGGGGGCGGGGAGCAGTACTTC.

The rearrangement joins TRBV9 to TRBJ2-4, with TRBD2 as a possible D gene (6 bases). Germline CDR1 SGDLS, CDR2 YYNGEE. The CDR3 length is 12 residues. Trimming took 4 bases from V and 9 from J, leaving 11 bases between them. The CDR3 here is CASSPRDGIQYF. In DNA form, the CDR3 reads TGTGCCAGCAGCCCGCGGGACGGCATTCAGTACTTC.

The rearrangement uses TRBV11-2 and TRBJ1-5; D may be TRBD1 (5 bases). Germline CDR1 is SGHAT and CDR2 is FQNNGV. V was clipped by 5 bases and J by 6 bases, with 14 bases between them. This CDR3 is 14 amino acids long. The CDR3 is CASSPGGDGQPQHF. CDR3 sequence (DNA): TGTGCCAGCAGCCCCGGGGGGGACGGTCAGCCCCAGCATTTT.

This chain connects TRBV6-5 to TRBJ1-2; tentatively, D is TRBD1 (6 bases). Germline V gene sequence: CDR1 MNHEY, CDR2 SVGAGI. This CDR3 is 12 amino acids long. V was trimmed by 4 bases and J by 8 bases, leaving 11 bases between them. The CDR3 DNA follows: TGTGCCAGCAGTTCAGGGGCGTACGGCTACACCTTC. This encodes CASSSGAYGYTF.

The chain uses TRBV7-9 and TRBJ1-1, with a weak D call TRBD1 (6 bases). CDR1 and CDR2 (germline): SEHNR, FQNEAQ (reference sequence). The CDR3 is 13 residues long. Trimming took off 3 bases at V and 8 bases at J, with 13 bases between the two ends. The CDR3 reads CASSLEGESEAFF. The CDR3 coding sequence is TGTGCCAGCAGCTTGGAGGGGGAATCGGAAGCTTTCTTT.

The J gene is TRBJ1-2, the V gene TRBV23-1; D is ambiguous. TRBV23-1 carries the ORF label, with uncertain function. The CDR3 covers 13 residues. The V end lost 1 base, the J end lost 8 bases, and 11 bases lay between the germline ends. CDR3 sequence: CASSQWQREGYTF. CDR3 sequence (DNA): TGCGCCAGCAGTCAATGGCAGAGGGAGGGCTACACCTTC.

To note about this clone: The sample carries other DNA sequences with the same CDR3. V is TRBV7-2 and J is TRBJ2-2; D not certain. Trimming stripped 6 bases from V and 4 bases from J, with 12 bases between. CDR3 length equals 14 residues. The germline gives CDR1 SGHTA, CDR2 FQGNSA. CDR3 in amino acids: CASSLIRTTGELFF. Here the CDR3 DNA reads TGTGCCAGCAGTTTAATTAGGACCACCGGGGAGCTGTTTTTT.

A single count supports this clone. The J gene is TRBJ1-6, the V gene TRBV6-5; D not resolved. The CDR3 consists of 10 residues. Germline assignment: CDR1 MNHEY and CDR2 SVGAGI. Trimming stripped 7 bases from V and 10 bases from J, with 5 bases between. Here the CDR3 DNA reads TGTGCCAGCACGCTCTCACCCCTCCACTTT. Protein product: CASTLSPLHF.

This clone is a singleton in its sample. In DNA form, the CDR3 reads TGTGCCAGCAGCTTCGGGGAGCAGGCTCGGTACACTGAAGCTTTCTTT. It specifies CASSFGEQARYTEAFF. The chain couples TRBV7-8 to TRBJ1-1; D is undetermined. Per the germline V gene, CDR1 is SGHVS and CDR2 is FQNEAQ. V lost 3 bases, J lost 3 bases, and 17 bases lay in between. The CDR3 loop spans 16 amino acids.

J is TRBJ1-5 and V is TRBV6-6, with D unclear. CDR1 is MNHNY, CDR2 SVGAGI, per germline (reference sequence). Trimming took off 0 bases at V and 6 bases at J, with 3 bases between the two ends. The CDR3 is 12 residues long. The CDR3 sequence is CASSYSGQPQHF. The CDR3 nucleotides read TGTGCCAGCAGTTACTCCGGTCAGCCCCAGCATTTT.

This clone was observed once. The rearrangement links TRBV6-1 to TRBJ2-3; D uncertain. The V gene's germline CDR1 is MNHNS and CDR2 SASEGT. The V and J ends lost 5 bases and 3 bases respectively, with 12 bases between them. This CDR3 spans 14 amino acids. This chain's CDR3 is CASSPRMGTDTQYF. CDR3 coding DNA: TGTGCCAGCAGTCCTCGTATGGGTACAGATACGCAGTATTTT.

The chain's CDR3 is CASSLAGTGTDEQFF. CDR3 nucleotide sequence: TGCGCCAGCAGCTTGGCGGGGACAGGGACCGATGAGCAGTTCTTC. The J gene is TRBJ2-1, the V gene TRBV5-1; TRBD1 aligns across 9 bases. The V segment lost 0 bases and the J segment 8 bases; nucleotides outside the gene matches: 6. The CDR3 runs 15 residues. Germline CDR1 is SGHRS and CDR2 is YFSETQ.

This sequence joins TRBV7-9 and TRBJ2-1; 9 positions match TRBD1. The V and J ends lost 0 bases and 5 bases, in that order; junction bases with no gene match: 5. CDR1 is SEHNR, CDR2 FQNEAQ, per germline (reference sequence). The CDR3 extends over 16 amino acids. DNA of the CDR3: TGTGCCAGCAGCTTAGCGGACAGGGGCGCCCACAATGAGCAGTTCTTC. It specifies CASSLADRGAHNEQFF.

The V and J genes are TRBV7-9 and TRBJ2-3; 9 bases line up with TRBD2. Trimming removed 6 bases from V and 8 bases from J; junction bases left unmatched: 12. Per the germline V gene, CDR1 is SEHNR and CDR2 is FQNEAQ (reference sequence). The CDR3 sequence is 15 residues long. The CDR3 nucleotides are TGTGCCAGCAGTCCACTAGCGGGTTCCGGAGGTACGCAGTATTTT. Amino acid sequence: CASSPLAGSGGTQYF. Complete variable domain (other parts from reference TRBV7-9 and TRBJ2-3): DTGVSQNPRHKITKRGQNVTFRCDPISEHNRLYWYRQTLGQGPEFLTYFQNEAQLEKSRLLSDRFSAERPKGSFSTLEIQRTEQGDSAMYLCASSPLAGSGGTQYFGPGTRLTVL.

The V and J genes are TRBV19 and TRBJ2-1, with 7 bases fitting TRBD2. Germline trimming cut 8 bases from V and 3 bases from J; bases unmatched to any gene: 7. Per germline, CDR1 LNHDA and CDR2 SQIVND (reference sequence). The CDR3 runs to 14 residues. The CDR3 DNA reads as TGTGCCAGTGCTGGCAGCGGGGACTACAATGAGCAGTTCTTC. This encodes CASAGSGDYNEQFF.

The CDR3 region is CAIPTLYGYTF. The DNA of the CDR3 is TGTGCCATCCCGACACTCTATGGCTACACCTTC. The rearrangement links TRBV19 to TRBJ1-2; D is undetermined. Trimming left V 10 bases short and J 4 bases short, with 10 bases between. Germline V gene lookup returns CDR1 LNHDA and CDR2 SQIVND (reference sequence). CDR3 length equals 11 residues.

This clone was found a few times. CDR3: CASSLQPTGVWGYTF. In DNA form, the CDR3 reads TGCGCCAGCAGCCTCCAACCGACGGGGGTTTGGGGCTACACCTTC. The genes are TRBV4-1 and TRBJ1-2, with D possibly TRBD1 on 5 matching bases. V shed 4 bases and J shed 8 bases, with 20 bases lying between them. Germline V gives CDR1 MGHRA, CDR2 YSYEKL. There are 15 residues in the CDR3.